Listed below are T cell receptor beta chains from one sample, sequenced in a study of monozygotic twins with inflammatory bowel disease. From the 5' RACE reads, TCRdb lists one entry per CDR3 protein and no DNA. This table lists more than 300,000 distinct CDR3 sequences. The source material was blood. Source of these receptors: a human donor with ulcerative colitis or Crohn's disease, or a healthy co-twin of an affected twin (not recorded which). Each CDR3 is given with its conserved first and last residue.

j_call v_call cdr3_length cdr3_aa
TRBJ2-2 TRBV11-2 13 CASNNDNPGELFF
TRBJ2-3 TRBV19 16 CASSSWGPSLADTQYF
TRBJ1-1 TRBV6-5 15 CASSYGAGLNTEAFF
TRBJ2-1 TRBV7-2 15 CASSLVGAGGNEQFF
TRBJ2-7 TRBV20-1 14 CSASTDKSSYEQYF
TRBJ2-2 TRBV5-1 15 CASSLLMGSAGELFF
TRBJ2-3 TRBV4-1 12 CASSQGLGAQYF
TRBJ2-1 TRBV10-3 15 CANALTGESYNEQFF
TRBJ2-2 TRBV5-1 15 CASSFPGASTGELFF
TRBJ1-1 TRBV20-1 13 CSPSGGKYTEAFF
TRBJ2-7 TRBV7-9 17 CASSLGRAGTTTYEQYF
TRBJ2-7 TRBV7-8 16 CASSLAVLATSYEQYF
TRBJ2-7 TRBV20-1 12 CSAGTYSYEQYF
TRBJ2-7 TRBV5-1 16 CASSLGPGDPSYEQYF
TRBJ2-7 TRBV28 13 CASHGSSSYEQYF
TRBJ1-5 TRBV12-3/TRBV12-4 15 CASSQPNRVLQPQHF
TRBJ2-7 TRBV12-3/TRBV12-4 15 CASSLGQGMGYEQYF
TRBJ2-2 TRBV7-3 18 CASSSPPSPGEGTGELFF
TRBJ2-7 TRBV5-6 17 CASSPDLDGFQSYEQYF
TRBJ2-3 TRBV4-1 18 CASSQAALSGGSTDTQYF
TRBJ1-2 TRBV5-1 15 CASSLDDRVKYGYTF
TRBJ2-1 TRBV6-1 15 CASYPRGATYNEQFF
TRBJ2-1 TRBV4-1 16 CASSQDEAWSYNEQFF
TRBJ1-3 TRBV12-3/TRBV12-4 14 CASSFAVSGNTIYF
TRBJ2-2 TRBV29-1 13 CSVVRQYTGELFF
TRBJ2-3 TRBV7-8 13 CASSSDNSDTQYF
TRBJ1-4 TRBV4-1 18 CASSPGRGYPATNEKLFF
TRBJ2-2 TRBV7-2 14 CASSLTRQTGELFF
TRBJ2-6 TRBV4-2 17 CASSSQVPDSGANVLTF
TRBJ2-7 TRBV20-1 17 CSAKGWSRSPLDYEQYF
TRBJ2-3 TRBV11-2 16 CASSLGLISGTDTQYF
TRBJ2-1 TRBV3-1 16 CASSRNAGGHYNEQFF
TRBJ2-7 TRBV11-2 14 CASSHGGGPYEQYF
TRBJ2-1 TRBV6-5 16 CASSYSPSGGLDEQFF
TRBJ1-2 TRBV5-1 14 CASSPDQGNYGYTF
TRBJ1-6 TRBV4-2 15 CASTPVQGNNSPLHF
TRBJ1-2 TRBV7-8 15 CASSLGSASNYGYTF
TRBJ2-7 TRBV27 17 CASFGHNGDRNSYEQYF
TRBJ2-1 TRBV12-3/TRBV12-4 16 CASRSAGTSGVNEQFF
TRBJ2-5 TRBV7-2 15 CASSTSSGYQETQYF
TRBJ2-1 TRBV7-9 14 CASSSPGYGGAQFF
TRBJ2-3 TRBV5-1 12 CASSPTGNTQYF
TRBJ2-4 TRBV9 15 CASSQTGGGGNIQYF
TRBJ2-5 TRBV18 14 CASSADRIQETQYF
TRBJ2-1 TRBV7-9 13 CASSLGWSGEQFF